These 22 T cell receptor beta chains were sequenced from one sample in a study of T cell responses to AZD1222 COVID-19 vaccine. Here immunoSEQ multiplex PCR was the method, and the copy in TCRdb shows in-frame clones only, minus some. The table shows some 200,000 clones, with 90% to 95% occurring only once. Source: peripheral blood, taken 28 days after the second AZD1222 dose. All receptors derive from an adult who received the AZD1222 COVID-19 vaccine.

The chain recombines TRBV19 with TRBJ1-3, with D perhaps matching TRBD1 (5 bases). The CDR3 is made up of 16 amino acids. The V end lost 7 bases, the J end lost 4 bases, and 20 bases lay between the germline ends. Germline CDR1 LNHDA, CDR2 SQIVND (reference sequence). In nucleotides, the CDR3 is TGTGCCAGTACCTCCGACCAAGAAGGGGCAGGAAACACCATATATTTT. Its translation is CASTSDQEGAGNTIYF.

As concerns this clone: The junction departs from germline at one end; a sequencing error may be responsible. The chain couples TRBV6-5 to TRBJ1-2; D is ambiguous. This CDR3 region has 14 residues. Germline CDR1 is MNHEY and CDR2 is SVGAGI. CDR3 region: CASSHSAEPGGYTF. The CDR3 coding sequence is TGTGCCAGCAGTCACTCTGCGGAGCCGGGAGGCTACACCTTC.

The V call is TRBV11-2, the J call TRBJ2-3; 7 nucleotides agree with TRBD2. Germline values: CDR1 SGHAT, CDR2 FQNNGV. This CDR3 is built from 17 residues. The ends lost 2 bases at V and 6 bases at J; junction bases unmatched: 14. CDR3 protein: CASSLTPAAGPLDTQYF. The CDR3 DNA reads as TGTGCCAGCAGCTTAACTCCAGCAGCGGGACCCCTGGATACGCAGTATTTT.

The chain combines TRBV4-2 with TRBJ1-2, with 11 positions matching TRBD1. In germline, CDR1 is LGHNA, CDR2 YNFKEQ. The CDR3 runs to 17 residues. With V trimmed by 0 bases and J by 3 bases, 6 bases remained unmatched. This CDR3 is CASSQEPPGQGDYGYTF. The CDR3, as DNA: TGTGCCAGCAGCCAAGAGCCTCCGGGACAGGGGGACTATGGCTACACCTTC.

In this sample, this clone turned up once. This chain connects TRBV28 to TRBJ1-4; the D is unclear. With 6 bases removed from V and 0 bases from J, the gap between germline ends came to 11 bases. This CDR3 contains 15 residues. CDR1 and CDR2 (germline): MDHEN, SYDVKM. Here the CDR3 DNA reads TGTGCCAGCAGGGTCATCAGTGCAACTAATGAAAAACTGTTTTTT. Amino acids: CASRVISATNEKLFF.

V usage is TRBV12-5 and J usage is TRBJ2-5; D is unresolved. The CDR3 is 15 amino acids. Germline loops: CDR1 LGHNT, CDR2 FRNRAP. With 0 bases removed from V and 4 bases from J, the gap between germline ends came to 12 bases. The CDR3: CASGLVLGSLETQYF. CDR3 DNA sequence: TGTGCTAGTGGTTTGGTACTGGGTAGCCTAGAGACCCAGTACTTC.

The rearrangement joins TRBV28 to TRBJ2-7; either TRBD1 or TRBD2 may supply D (5 bases each). Between the trimmed V and J ends, which lost 4 bases and 4 bases, there was a span of 20 bases. The CDR3 extends over 16 amino acids. Germline CDR1 is MDHEN and CDR2 is SYDVKM. The CDR3 sequence is CASSSTGTPTFYEQYF. The DNA of the CDR3 is TGTGCCAGCAGTTCCACCGGGACCCCTACGTTTTACGAGCAGTACTTC.

The V call is TRBV5-1, the J call TRBJ2-2; D unclear. This CDR3 has 13 residues. V was cut by 4 bases and J by 3 bases, with 7 bases left in between. Germline CDR1 and CDR2: SGHRS and YFSETQ. The CDR3 DNA reads TGCGCCAGCAGCCTTATTGACACCGGGGAGCTGTTTTTT. It is translated as CASSLIDTGELFF.

This chain uses TRBV28 with TRBJ2-1, with D possibly TRBD2 on 5 matching bases. Germline V lookup: CDR1 MDHEN, CDR2 SYDVKM. The CDR3 is made up of 17 amino acids. Trimming removed 8 bases from V and 4 bases from J, with 24 bases in between. The CDR3 spells CASDSYPRLASYNEQFF. The CDR3 DNA reads as TGTGCCAGCGACTCCTATCCTAGGCTAGCCTCGTACAATGAGCAGTTCTTC.

The chain carries TRBV5-1 and TRBJ2-7; 9 bases match TRBD1. This CDR3 contains 13 residues. With 3 bases clipped from V and 4 bases from J, the junction kept 2 bases outside the gene matches. In germline, CDR1 is SGHRS, CDR2 YFSETQ. In DNA form, the CDR3 reads TGCGCCAGCAGCTCGGGACAGGGTTACGAGCAGTACTTC. It specifies CASSSGQGYEQYF. The full variable domain, with the rest looked up from reference TRBV5-1 and TRBJ2-7, is KAGVTQTPRYLIKTRGQQVTLSCSPISGHRSVSWYQQTPGQGLQFLFEYFSETQRNKGNFPGRFSGRQFSNSRSEMNVSTLELGDSALYLCASSSGQGYEQYFGPGTRLTVT.

V is TRBV11-1 and J is TRBJ2-1, with a possible D match to TRBD2 (5 bases). Deletions cut 3 bases from V and 0 bases from J, with 9 bases between. Germline CDR1 is SGHAT and CDR2 is FQDESV (reference sequence). The CDR3 runs 15 residues. The CDR3 DNA is TGTGCCAGCAGCTTGGGCGGGTTCTCCTACAATGAGCAGTTCTTC. Residues: CASSLGGFSYNEQFF.

This chain uses TRBV25-1 with TRBJ2-4, with D possibly TRBD1 on 8 matching bases. Germline V gene sequence: CDR1 MGHDK, CDR2 SYGVNS. The length of the CDR3 is 17 residues. The V end was cut by 1 base, the J end by 8 bases, with 21 bases between. DNA for the CDR3: TGTGCCAGCAGTGAATCGAGGACAGGGAGGGGAGGGGACATTCAGTACTTC. This encodes CASSESRTGRGGDIQYF.

The chain has TRBV2 and TRBJ2-7, with D tentatively TRBD1 or TRBD2 (5 bases each). V gave up 6 bases and J gave up 6 bases, with 21 bases separating them. This CDR3 region has 15 residues. CDR1 SNHLY and CDR2 FYNNEI come from the germline V gene. The DNA for the CDR3 is TGTGCCAGCAGGGCCCGGGACCAAAAAGGCCTCGAGCAGTACTTC. This translates into CASRARDQKGLEQYF.

V usage is TRBV15 and J usage is TRBJ1-5, with a weak D call TRBD1 (5 bases). Trimming cost V 5 bases and J 8 bases, with 16 bases left between them. Germline V gives CDR1 LNHNV, CDR2 YYDKDF (reference sequence). The CDR3 loop spans 14 amino acids. The CDR3 DNA reads as TGTGCCACCAGCGACAGTAGGCTTGATAAGCCCCAGCATTTT. Amino acid sequence: CATSDSRLDKPQHF.

This clone was recorded a few times. The CDR3 protein is CASSLLAGGDEQYF. CDR3 DNA sequence: TGTGCCAGCAGTCTCCTAGCGGGAGGGGACGAGCAGTACTTC. The rearrangement links TRBV2 to TRBJ2-7, with 12 bases that match TRBD2. V lost 5 bases and J lost 5; bases outside the gene matches: 4. The CDR3 is 14 residues long. Looked up from germline, CDR1 is SNHLY and CDR2 is FYNNEI.

J is TRBJ1-6 and V is TRBV19, with D possibly being TRBD1 (6 bases). V was cut by 3 bases and J by 7 bases, with 10 bases left in between. Germline CDR1 is LNHDA and CDR2 is SQIVND (reference sequence). The CDR3 spans 14 residues. The CDR3 is CASSMERGNSPLHF. Here the CDR3 DNA reads TGTGCCAGTAGTATGGAAAGGGGGAATTCACCCCTCCACTTT.

The V call is TRBV5-1, the J call TRBJ2-5; no definite D call. This CDR3 is built from 14 residues. CDR1 and CDR2 from the germline V gene are SGHRS and YFSETQ. V was trimmed by 4 bases and J by 2 bases, leaving 12 bases between them. In DNA, the CDR3 is TGCGCCAGCAGCCCCTGGGGTAGTCAAGAGACCCAGTACTTC. It codes for CASSPWGSQETQYF. The whole variable domain, filled in from reference TRBV5-1 and TRBJ2-5, reads KAGVTQTPRYLIKTRGQQVTLSCSPISGHRSVSWYQQTPGQGLQFLFEYFSETQRNKGNFPGRFSGRQFSNSRSEMNVSTLELGDSALYLCASSPWGSQETQYFGPGTRLLVL.

This chain links TRBV2 with TRBJ1-5; D is perhaps TRBD1 (6 bases). There are 13 residues in the CDR3. Looked up from germline, CDR1 is SNHLY and CDR2 is FYNNEI. V lost 2 bases and J lost 7, with 9 bases in between. The CDR3 spells CASSERGTQPQHF. The CDR3 DNA follows: TGTGCCAGCAGTGAAAGGGGGACACAGCCCCAGCATTTT. The full variable domain, with the rest looked up from reference TRBV2 and TRBJ1-5, is EPEVTQTPSHQVTQMGQEVILRCVPISNHLYFYWYRQILGQKVEFLVSFYNNEISEKSEIFDDQFSVERPDGSNFTLKIRSTKLEDSAMYFCASSERGTQPQHFGDGTRLSIL.

This chain joins TRBV28 and TRBJ1-3; 12 bases line up with TRBD1. After removal of 6 bases from V and 4 bases from J, the junction contained 10 bases not matched to a gene. Germline V gene data show CDR1 as MDHEN and CDR2 as SYDVKM. There are 17 residues in the CDR3. The CDR3 DNA sequence: TGTGCCAGCAGGGACGCATGGGACAGGGGGCAAGGAAACACCATATATTTT. This translates into CASRDAWDRGQGNTIYF.

CDR3 bases: TGTGCCAGCAGCCTCCTCCACACAGATACGCAGTATTTT. This sequence encodes CASSLLHTDTQYF. This rearrangement joins TRBV7-3 to TRBJ2-3; D is unresolved. Trimming left V 5 bases short and J 2 bases short, with 8 bases between. The CDR3 totals 13 residues. Germline loops: CDR1 SGHTA, CDR2 FQGTGA.

This sequence joins TRBV2 and TRBJ1-2; TRBD1 might be the D (5 bases). CDR1 and CDR2 from the germline V gene are SNHLY and FYNNEI. CDR3 length equals 13 residues. The V and J ends lost 2 bases and 7 bases respectively, with 11 bases between them. This CDR3 reads CASSEMMGGGYTF. The CDR3 DNA follows: TGTGCCAGCAGTGAAATGATGGGGGGTGGCTACACCTTC.

The chain carries TRBV11-3 and TRBJ1-3; 10 bases align to TRBD1. The germline CDR1 and CDR2 sequences are SGHNT and YENEEA. Germline trimming cut 5 bases from V and 5 bases from J; bases unmatched to any gene: 9. The CDR3 contains 16 residues. The CDR3 protein is CASSNRGGQGRNTIYF. The DNA for the CDR3 is TGTGCCAGCAGCAACCGAGGGGGACAGGGGAGAAACACCATATATTTT.